A selection of T cell receptor beta chains follows, all from one sample in a study of naive and memory T cell subsets. Each CDR3 protein gets one entry after TCRdb re-called the UMI-ligation and nested PCR reads with MiXCR. Altogether around 160,000 distinct CDR3 sequences are present, about 18% being singletons, with the ten largest covering about 0.14%. Sequenced sample: naive CD4+ T cells from blood. The receptors come from a human donor in good health. The CDR3 runs from the conserved cysteine through the conserved F or W. The order of the fields is V gene, J gene, D gene, CDR3 length, clone size, CDR3 protein, CDR3 DNA. D genes are given only for firm matches. Size tells how often a clone was seen (once, few, many) or the class of an expanded clone, and some rows leave it out.

TRBV5-4	TRBJ2-2	TRBD2	16	NA	CASSVTSGANTGELFF	TGTGCCAGCAGCGTGACTAGCGGGGCTAACACCGGGGAGCTGTTTTTT
TRBV5-1	TRBJ2-5	TRBD1	21	few	CASSGTFFGTGKYILGGAQYF	TGCGCCAGCAGCGGAACGTTCTTCGGGACAGGAAAATACATCCTTGGTGGGGCCCAGTACTTC
TRBV7-9	TRBJ1-1	TRBD1	15	NA	CASSRGDRSNTEAFF	TGTGCCAGCAGCAGGGGGGACAGGTCGAACACTGAAGCTTTCTTT
TRBV20-1	TRBJ1-4	NA	13	NA	CSARDTVAEKLFF	TGCAGTGCTAGAGATACAGTGGCCGAAAAACTGTTTTTT
TRBV20-1	TRBJ2-2	NA	12	NA	CSGTSNTGELFF	TGCAGTGGGACTTCGAACACCGGGGAGCTGTTTTTT
TRBV20-1	TRBJ1-1	NA	14	NA	CSARVGGTNTEAFF	TGCAGTGCTAGGGTAGGCGGGACGAACACTGAAGCTTTCTTT
TRBV10-1	TRBJ2-3	NA	15	many	CASSEDRTSTDTQYF	TGCGCCAGCAGTGAGGACAGAACTAGCACAGATACGCAGTATTTT
TRBV24-1	TRBJ2-1	NA	16	few	CATSGGAEDSYNEQFF	TGTGCCACCAGTGGAGGAGCGGAGGACTCCTACAATGAGCAGTTCTTC
TRBV12-3/TRBV12-4	TRBJ1-1	TRBD1	14	NA	CASSWGQGPTEAFF	TGTGCCAGCAGTTGGGGACAGGGACCCACTGAAGCTTTCTTT
TRBV4-1	TRBJ1-1	NA	15	NA	CASSQVSVMNTEAFF	TGCGCCAGCAGCCAAGTTTCGGTTATGAACACTGAAGCTTTCTTT
TRBV19	TRBJ2-1	TRBD2	15	NA	CASSIPSGRAGEQFF	TGTGCCAGTAGTATCCCTAGCGGGAGGGCCGGTGAGCAGTTCTTC
TRBV7-6	TRBJ2-3	TRBD2	18	NA	CASSSSGRTSLDTETQYF	TGTGCCAGCAGCTCAAGCGGGAGGACCTCTTTGGACACAGAAACGCAGTATTTT
TRBV11-2	TRBJ1-1	NA	11	NA	CASQANTEAFF	TGTGCCTCTCAGGCGAACACTGAAGCTTTCTTT
TRBV20-1	TRBJ2-6	TRBD1	17	many	CSARTGTGHSGANVLTF	TGCAGTGCTAGGACCGGGACAGGTCACTCTGGGGCCAACGTCCTGACTTTC
TRBV15	TRBJ1-1	TRBD1	13	NA	CATAGQGITEAFF	TGTGCCACCGCAGGACAGGGGATAACTGAAGCTTTCTTT
TRBV6-6	TRBJ2-7	NA	14	few	CASSDGVISREQYF	TGTGCCAGCAGTGACGGGGTGATATCTCGGGAGCAGTACTTC
TRBV20-1	TRBJ2-7	NA	13	NA	CSARSPRGPSQYF	TGCAGTGCTAGATCCCCGCGGGGACCCTCGCAGTACTTC
TRBV18	TRBJ2-1	NA	12	NA	CASSPLGPEQFF	TGTGCCAGCTCACCACTAGGACCGGAGCAGTTCTTC
TRBV10-3	TRBJ2-5	TRBD1	15	few	CAISESGTGRETQYF	TGTGCCATCAGTGAGTCGGGGACAGGGAGAGAGACCCAGTACTTC
TRBV3-1	TRBJ1-3	NA	14	NA	CASSQRGSGNTIYF	TGTGCCAGCAGCCAGAGAGGGAGTGGAAACACCATATATTTT
TRBV11-3	TRBJ2-7	NA	13	few	CASSLVQSYEQYF	TGTGCCAGCAGCTTAGTCCAGTCCTACGAGCAGTACTTC
TRBV19	TRBJ2-4	NA	14	NA	CATSVDTAENIQYF	TGTGCCACCTCAGTTGACACCGCCGAAAACATTCAGTACTTC
TRBV20-1	TRBJ2-4	NA	14	NA	CSARDPRAKNIQYF	TGCAGTGCTAGAGATCCCAGGGCCAAAAACATTCAGTACTTC
TRBV12-3/TRBV12-4	TRBJ2-7	TRBD1	14	NA	CASSPGTGYNEQYF	TGTGCCAGCAGCCCCGGGACAGGGTACAACGAGCAGTACTTC
TRBV12-3/TRBV12-4	TRBJ2-3	TRBD2	16	NA	CASSYLGGGAKYTQYF	TGTGCCAGCAGTTACCTCGGGGGGGGGGCGAAATATACGCAGTATTTT
TRBV6-5	TRBJ2-2	TRBD2	14	NA	CASSRGLAVGELFF	TGTGCCAGCAGTAGGGGACTAGCAGTCGGGGAGCTGTTTTTT
TRBV4-3	TRBJ1-2	NA	15	many	CASSQVTGTNYGYTF	TGCGCCAGCAGCCAAGTAACAGGGACTAACTATGGCTACACCTTC
TRBV5-1	TRBJ1-5	NA	15	few	CASSLSTDSNQPQHF	TGCGCCAGCAGCTTGAGTACGGATAGCAATCAGCCCCAGCATTTT
TRBV15	TRBJ1-5	NA	17	NA	CATSRDPMRVSNQPQHF	TGTGCCACCAGCAGAGATCCAATGAGGGTTAGCAATCAGCCCCAGCATTTT
TRBV10-3	TRBJ1-6	NA	14	NA	CAISEPPDSSPLHF	TGTGCCATCAGTGAGCCTCCAGACTCCTCACCCCTCCACTTT
TRBV28	TRBJ2-3	TRBD2	13	many	CASSGGGTDTQYF	TGTGCCAGCAGTGGGGGGGGCACAGATACGCAGTATTTT
TRBV29-1	TRBJ1-1	NA	11	few	CSVELNTEAFF	TGCAGCGTTGAGTTGAACACTGAAGCTTTCTTT
TRBV12-3/TRBV12-4	TRBJ2-5	TRBD1	14	few	CASSLEATGVTQYF	TGTGCCAGCAGTTTAGAGGCGACAGGGGTAACCCAGTACTTC
TRBV7-2	TRBJ2-1	NA	12	few	CASSSGANEQFF	TGTGCCAGCAGTTCAGGGGCAAATGAGCAGTTCTTC
TRBV6-9	TRBJ2-3	NA	18	NA	CASSLPRRPTWATDTQYF	TGTGCCAGCAGTTTACCCCGACGACCAACCTGGGCCACAGATACGCAGTATTTT
TRBV5-1	TRBJ2-4	TRBD2	19	few	CASSWWALAGVTAKNIQYF	TGCGCCAGCAGCTGGTGGGCCCTAGCGGGAGTGACAGCCAAAAACATTCAGTACTTC
TRBV18	TRBJ2-2	TRBD1	15	NA	CASSPTGQVVGELFF	TGTGCCAGCTCACCGACGGGACAGGTGGTCGGGGAGCTGTTTTTT
TRBV28	TRBJ1-1	NA	11	few	CASSHQAGAFF	TGTGCCAGCAGCCATCAGGCAGGAGCTTTCTTT
TRBV7-2	TRBJ2-3	TRBD2	16	many	CASSLSSGASTDTQYF	TGTGCCAGCAGCTTATCTAGCGGGGCTAGCACAGATACGCAGTATTTT
TRBV30	TRBJ2-1	TRBD2	13	many	CAGTSGVYNEQFF	TGTGCCGGGACTAGCGGCGTATACAATGAGCAGTTCTTC
TRBV7-8	TRBJ2-3	TRBD2	13	NA	CASSPGASGTQYF	TGTGCCAGCAGCCCCGGGGCTAGCGGTACGCAGTATTTT
TRBV6-2/TRBV6-3	TRBJ2-5	NA	16	NA	CASSYPRTASQETQYF	TGTGCCAGCAGTTACCCTAGGACAGCTTCCCAAGAGACCCAGTACTTC
TRBV24-1	TRBJ2-5	TRBD1	12	NA	CATGDSQETQYF	TGTGCCACCGGGGACAGCCAAGAGACCCAGTACTTC
TRBV30	TRBJ1-5	NA	14	few	CAWSEGSRGQPQHF	TGTGCCTGGAGTGAAGGCAGCAGGGGTCAGCCCCAGCATTTT
TRBV18	TRBJ1-1	NA	13	NA	CASSQGADTEAFF	TGTGCCAGCTCACAGGGTGCGGACACTGAAGCTTTCTTT
TRBV20-1	TRBJ1-6	NA	15	few	CSARDLTGNNSPLHF	TGCAGTGCTAGAGACCTGACAGGCAATAATTCACCCCTCCACTTT
TRBV30	TRBJ2-1	NA	14	few	CAWRAAGRSHEQFF	TGTGCCTGGAGGGCGGCGGGGAGAAGTCATGAGCAGTTCTTC
TRBV7-9	TRBJ2-7	NA	14	NA	CASSLDTGTHEQYF	TGTGCCAGCAGCTTAGATACGGGTACGCACGAGCAGTACTTC
TRBV20-1	TRBJ2-1	NA	13	few	CSASESSYNEQFF	TGCAGTGCCAGCGAAAGCTCCTACAATGAGCAGTTCTTC
TRBV12-3/TRBV12-4	TRBJ1-1	NA	15	NA	CASSSNSALNTEAFF	TGTGCCAGCAGTTCAAACAGCGCTTTGAACACTGAAGCTTTCTTT
TRBV2	TRBJ2-3	NA	11	few	CASSDEDTQYF	TGTGCCAGCAGTGATGAAGATACGCAGTATTTT
TRBV5-1	TRBJ2-3	NA	14	NA	CASSLLSSTDTQYF	TGCGCCAGCAGCTTACTCTCTAGCACAGATACGCAGTATTTT
TRBV3-1	TRBJ2-7	TRBD2	15	few	CASSQAWGGTYEQYF	TGTGCCAGCAGCCAAGCCTGGGGGGGAACCTACGAGCAGTACTTC
TRBV7-9	TRBJ2-2	NA	16	many	CASSLLRPTNTGELFF	TGTGCCAGCAGCTTACTCCGCCCAACGAACACCGGGGAGCTGTTTTTT
TRBV7-2	TRBJ2-1	TRBD2	16	few	CASGGLAVSSYNEQFF	TGTGCCAGCGGCGGACTAGCGGTTAGCTCCTACAATGAGCAGTTCTTC
TRBV29-1	TRBJ2-1	NA	13	few	CSVTGTAYNEQFF	TGCAGCGTTACAGGGACGGCTTACAATGAGCAGTTCTTC
TRBV7-9	TRBJ2-1	TRBD1	13	few	CAWRGTGNNEQFF	TGTGCCTGGAGGGGGACAGGGAACAATGAGCAGTTCTTC
TRBV10-1	TRBJ2-3	TRBD2	14	NA	CASSDTGGSDTQYF	TGCGCCAGCAGTGACACGGGAGGTTCAGATACGCAGTATTTT
TRBV29-1	TRBJ2-5	NA	14	NA	CSVGSSGVEETQYF	TGCAGCGTTGGTAGTTCCGGGGTAGAAGAGACCCAGTACTTC